These T cell receptor beta chains were read from a single sample in a study of memory CD8 T cells in hepatitis C reinfection. Assay: immunoSEQ multiplex PCR; the TCRdb copy retains only in-frame clones and omits some. The sample yields 46,000 or so clones, about 88% seen once. Sequencing was done on a sample of naive CD8+ T cells sorted from blood. The receptors originated from a man aged 18 to 29 with hepatitis C virus infection. Each CDR3 is given with its conserved first and last residue. D genes are given only for firm matches. Clone sizes are given selectively: once, few, many, or a class where the clone is expanded.

DNA: TGTGCCAGCAGCTTAGATATGGGGCATCAGGAAAAACTGTTTTTT; CDR3: CASSLDMGHQEKLFF; V: TRBV7-9; J: TRBJ1-4; length: 15; D: -; size: -
DNA: TGTGCCAGCAGCTTAGTCGGCAGGGGGCAAACCGAGGGCACTGAAGCTTTCTTT; CDR3: CASSLVGRGQTEGTEAFF; V: TRBV7-9; J: TRBJ1-1; length: 18; D: TRBD1; size: -
DNA: TGTGCCACCACATTAGCGGGGGCGGAAGAGACCCAGTACTTC; CDR3: CATTLAGAEETQYF; V: TRBV7-2; J: TRBJ2-5; length: 14; D: TRBD2; size: -
DNA: TGCGCCAGCAGCTCCTGGACTAGCGAGAACACAGATGCGCAGTATTTT; CDR3: CASSSWTSENTDAQYF; V: TRBV5-1; J: TRBJ2-3; length: 16; D: TRBD2; size: once
DNA: TGCAGCGTTGTTGGGGCAGGGTTTTCCTACGAGCAGTACTTC; CDR3: CSVVGAGFSYEQYF; V: TRBV29-1; J: TRBJ2-7; length: 14; D: -; size: -
DNA: TGTGCCAGCAGCTTCCCGAGGTCCCTAGCGGAACCCTACGAGCAGTACTTC; CDR3: CASSFPRSLAEPYEQYF; V: TRBV11-2; J: TRBJ2-7; length: 17; D: TRBD2; size: -
DNA: TGTGCCAGCAGACTGGGACTAGCGGACGCCGGGGAGCTGTTTTTT; CDR3: CASRLGLADAGELFF; V: TRBV11-2; J: TRBJ2-2; length: 15; D: TRBD2; size: -
DNA: TGCGCCAGCAGCCAAGGGACAGCTAGCACAGATACGCAGTATTTT; CDR3: CASSQGTASTDTQYF; V: TRBV4-1; J: TRBJ2-3; length: 15; D: -; size: -
DNA: TGTGCCAGCAGTTTAGGACGGGAGGCCTACAATGAGCAGTTCTTC; CDR3: CASSLGREAYNEQFF; V: TRBV27; J: TRBJ2-1; length: 15; D: TRBD2; size: -
DNA: TGTGCCAGCAGTTTAAAGGACAGTACCTACGAGCAGTACTTC; CDR3: CASSLKDSTYEQYF; V: TRBV27; J: TRBJ2-7; length: 14; D: -; size: -
DNA: TGTGCCAGCAGTTTACAATCCGGGCAGGGGGCGGACATTCAGTACTTC; CDR3: CASSLQSGQGADIQYF; V: TRBV27; J: TRBJ2-4; length: 16; D: TRBD1; size: -
DNA: TGTGCCAGCTCCCCAACAGACGGCTACGAGCAGTACTTC; CDR3: CASSPTDGYEQYF; V: TRBV18; J: TRBJ2-7; length: 13; D: -; size: -
DNA: TGTGCCAGCAGCGATCGTTCGGAGGGGGCGATGCCCGGGGCCAACGTCCTGACTTTC; CDR3: CASSDRSEGAMPGANVLTF; V: TRBV5-8; J: TRBJ2-6; length: 19; D: -; size: -
DNA: TGTGCCAGCACCTCGAGAGGAGTTTTGAACACTGAAGCTTTCTTT; CDR3: CASTSRGVLNTEAFF; V: TRBV27; J: TRBJ1-1; length: 15; D: -; size: -
DNA: TGCGCCAGCAGCTCGATAGCGGGAGAGGGCAATGAGCAGTTCTTC; CDR3: CASSSIAGEGNEQFF; V: TRBV4-1; J: TRBJ2-1; length: 15; D: TRBD2; size: -
DNA: TGTGCCAGCAGCACACCTCCCCGACAAAACGAGCAGACCCAGTACTTC; CDR3: CASSTPPRQNEQTQYF; V: TRBV28; J: TRBJ2-5; length: 16; D: -; size: -
DNA: TGTGCCAGTAGTATAGGGACAGGGGGGCAGTCACCCCTCCACTTT; CDR3: CASSIGTGGQSPLHF; V: TRBV19; J: TRBJ1-6; length: 15; D: TRBD1; size: -
DNA: TGTGCCAGCAGTGAAGCCCGTCTCCTCGGGGAGCTGTTTTTT; CDR3: CASSEARLLGELFF; V: TRBV2; J: TRBJ2-2; length: 14; D: -; size: -
DNA: TGCGCCAGCAGCTTGTTCACTAGCGGGAAAAGGGAGCTGTTTTTT; CDR3: CASSLFTSGKRELFF; V: TRBV5-1; J: TRBJ2-2; length: 15; D: TRBD2; size: -
DNA: TGTGCCAGCAGCGTGAACCCAGTCCGTGTGAACACTGAAGCTTTCTTT; CDR3: CASSVNPVRVNTEAFF; V: TRBV9; J: TRBJ1-1; length: 16; D: -; size: -
DNA: TGTGCCAGCAGCCCGGGGGTAGCGGGGGTCACAGATACGCAGTATTTT; CDR3: CASSPGVAGVTDTQYF; V: TRBV5-4; J: TRBJ2-3; length: 16; D: TRBD2; size: -
DNA: TGTGCCAGCAGCTGGACGGACAGGGGCCACTATGGCTACACCTTC; CDR3: CASSWTDRGHYGYTF; V: TRBV5-6; J: TRBJ1-2; length: 15; D: TRBD1; size: -
DNA: TGTGCCAGCAGCCTCGTGCAGGGGGCTGGAGAGACCCAGTACTTC; CDR3: CASSLVQGAGETQYF; V: TRBV7-9; J: TRBJ2-5; length: 15; D: TRBD1; size: -
DNA: TGTGCCAGCAGCCGTAGCGGCGGGGGGAAAGATACGCAGTATTTT; CDR3: CASSRSGGGKDTQYF; V: TRBV9; J: TRBJ2-3; length: 15; D: TRBD2; size: -
DNA: TGTGCCAGCAGCTCCTCCACAGGGAGGGGCTTTAATGAGCAGTTCTTC; CDR3: CASSSSTGRGFNEQFF; V: TRBV7-9; J: TRBJ2-1; length: 16; D: -; size: -
DNA: TGTGCCAGCAGCGTAGATGGGCGGGGGGGCACAGATACGCAGTATTTT; CDR3: CASSVDGRGGTDTQYF; V: TRBV9; J: TRBJ2-3; length: 16; D: TRBD2; size: -
DNA: TGTGCCAGCAGCTCCGGGGGGGGGCGCTCCTATGGCTACACCTTC; CDR3: CASSSGGGRSYGYTF; V: TRBV5-6; J: TRBJ1-2; length: 15; D: -; size: once
DNA: TGTGCCAGCAGGGAAGCGGGGGCCCCTTTGTTTGAGCAGTTCTTC; CDR3: CASREAGAPLFEQFF; V: TRBV27; J: TRBJ2-1; length: 15; D: TRBD2; size: -
DNA: TGCAGCGTCGAAGGGGAGGGCGGCTACACCTTC; CDR3: CSVEGEGGYTF; V: TRBV29-1; J: TRBJ1-2; length: 11; D: -; size: -
DNA: TGTGCCAGCACCTCAGGGGGAACTGACACCTTC; CDR3: CASTSGGTDTF; V: TRBV6-5; J: TRBJ1-2; length: 11; D: TRBD1; size: few
DNA: TGTGCCAGCGGGACTAGCGGGGCTAGCACAGATACGCAGTATTTT; CDR3: CASGTSGASTDTQYF; V: TRBV6-5; J: TRBJ2-3; length: 15; D: TRBD2; size: -
DNA: TGTGCCAGCAGTCCGGGACTAGCCAACGAGCAGTACTTC; CDR3: CASSPGLANEQYF; V: TRBV28; J: TRBJ2-7; length: 13; D: TRBD2; size: -
DNA: TGTGCCAGTAGCGACGGGACTAGCGTTTACGAGCAGTACTTC; CDR3: CASSDGTSVYEQYF; V: TRBV19; J: TRBJ2-7; length: 14; D: TRBD2; size: -
DNA: TGTGCCAGCAGTTACTCTACAGGAAACTATGGCTACACCTTC; CDR3: CASSYSTGNYGYTF; V: TRBV6-5; J: TRBJ1-2; length: 14; D: -; size: -
DNA: TGTGCCAGCAGCCCGGGAGAGGCCCTCCACTTT; CDR3: CASSPGEALHF; V: TRBV6-5; J: TRBJ1-6; length: 11; D: -; size: once
DNA: TGTGCCAGCAGCTTAGGGTCGGGGGACGGCTACACCTTC; CDR3: CASSLGSGDGYTF; V: TRBV7-9; J: TRBJ1-2; length: 13; D: -; size: once
DNA: TGTGCCAGCACATGGCAGGAAAATGAGCAGTTCTTC; CDR3: CASTWQENEQFF; V: TRBV6-1; J: TRBJ2-1; length: 12; D: -; size: -
DNA: TGTGCCAGCAGCACTTTGGGACAGGTGAGCTCCTACAATGAGCAGTTCTTC; CDR3: CASSTLGQVSSYNEQFF; V: TRBV7-9; J: TRBJ2-1; length: 17; D: TRBD1; size: -
DNA: TGTGCCAGCAGCTTGGAGCGGAGTGGGTTCGAGCAGTACTTC; CDR3: CASSLERSGFEQYF; V: TRBV5-4; J: TRBJ2-7; length: 14; D: -; size: -
DNA: TGTGCCAGCAGTCTCTCCCTTATCGCAGGGCCTGGTGAGCAGTACTTC; CDR3: CASSLSLIAGPGEQYF; V: TRBV27; J: TRBJ2-7; length: 16; D: -; size: -
DNA: TGTGCCAGCAGCTCGGACACCGGGGAGCTGTTTTTT; CDR3: CASSSDTGELFF; V: TRBV2; J: TRBJ2-2; length: 12; D: -; size: -
DNA: TGTGCCAGCACGGAGACAGGGGACACCGGGGAGCTGTTTTTT; CDR3: CASTETGDTGELFF; V: TRBV7-9; J: TRBJ2-2; length: 14; D: TRBD1; size: -
DNA: TGTGCCAGTAGTATATACGGTGGCTACACCTTC; CDR3: CASSIYGGYTF; V: TRBV19; J: TRBJ1-2; length: 11; D: -; size: once
DNA: TGTGCCAGCAGCGCTTCAGGAAAAGAGACCCAGTACTTC; CDR3: CASSASGKETQYF; V: TRBV5-4; J: TRBJ2-5; length: 13; D: -; size: -
DNA: TGTGCCAGCAGTGAAAAGAGTAGCGGGAACTTTCATGAGCAGTTCTTC; CDR3: CASSEKSSGNFHEQFF; V: TRBV6-1; J: TRBJ2-1; length: 16; D: TRBD2; size: -
DNA: TGTGCCAGCAGCTATGAGGGCCCCGCCCACGAGCAGTACTTC; CDR3: CASSYEGPAHEQYF; V: TRBV7-3; J: TRBJ2-7; length: 14; D: -; size: once
DNA: TGTGCCAGCAGCCCGTCACCTAGCGGGGGGGAGACCCAGTACTTC; CDR3: CASSPSPSGGETQYF; V: TRBV5-4; J: TRBJ2-5; length: 15; D: TRBD2; size: -
DNA: TGTGCCAGCAGTTTCACAGGGGGCGAGCAGTACTTC; CDR3: CASSFTGGEQYF; V: TRBV27; J: TRBJ2-7; length: 12; D: TRBD1; size: -
DNA: TGTGCCAGCAGTGAAGGCAGGGCCCTAACTAGCAGCAATCAGCCCCAGCATTTT; CDR3: CASSEGRALTSSNQPQHF; V: TRBV2; J: TRBJ1-5; length: 18; D: -; size: -
DNA: TGCAGCGCCCCGCCGGAGGGAATCACCGGGGAGCTGTTTTTT; CDR3: CSAPPEGITGELFF; V: TRBV29-1; J: TRBJ2-2; length: 14; D: -; size: -
DNA: TGTGCCAGCAGCTTAGTGGGGACAGGCGGCGAGCCCCAGCATTTT; CDR3: CASSLVGTGGEPQHF; V: TRBV7-8; J: TRBJ1-5; length: 15; D: TRBD1; size: -
DNA: TGTGCCAGCAGTGGGGCGGGGGACTCCTACGAGCAGTACTTC; CDR3: CASSGAGDSYEQYF; V: TRBV2; J: TRBJ2-7; length: 14; D: TRBD2; size: -
DNA: TGCGCCAGCAGCCCATTTGGGGCCGATGAGCAGTTCTTC; CDR3: CASSPFGADEQFF; V: TRBV4-1; J: TRBJ2-1; length: 13; D: -; size: -
DNA: TGCGCCAGCAGCCAAGATGGGACTACACAAGAGACCCAGTACTTC; CDR3: CASSQDGTTQETQYF; V: TRBV4-1; J: TRBJ2-5; length: 15; D: TRBD2; size: -
DNA: TGTGCCAGCAGTTGGGACCTGGAGGGTAATGAGCAGTTCTTC; CDR3: CASSWDLEGNEQFF; V: TRBV6-5; J: TRBJ2-1; length: 14; D: -; size: -
DNA: TGTGCCAGCAGCACCGCCGGGACAGGGAACAATGAGCAGTTCTTC; CDR3: CASSTAGTGNNEQFF; V: TRBV11-2; J: TRBJ2-1; length: 15; D: TRBD1; size: -
DNA: TGCGCCAGCAGCCAAGATTTTATGGGGACAGGGGACGATTCGGAGGGCTACACCTTC; CDR3: CASSQDFMGTGDDSEGYTF; V: TRBV4-3; J: TRBJ1-2; length: 19; D: TRBD1; size: -